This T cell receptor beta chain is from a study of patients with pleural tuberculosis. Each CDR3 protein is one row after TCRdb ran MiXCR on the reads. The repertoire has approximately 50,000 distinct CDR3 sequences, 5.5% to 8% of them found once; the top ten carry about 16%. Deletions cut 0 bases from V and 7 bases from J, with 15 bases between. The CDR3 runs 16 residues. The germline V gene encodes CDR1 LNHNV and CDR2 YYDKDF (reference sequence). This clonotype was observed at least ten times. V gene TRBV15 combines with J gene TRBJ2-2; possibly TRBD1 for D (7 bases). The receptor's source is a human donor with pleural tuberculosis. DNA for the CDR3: TGTGCCACCAGCAGAGATCGACAGGGACTGGTCGGGGAGCTGTTTTTT. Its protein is CATSRDRQGLVGELFF.